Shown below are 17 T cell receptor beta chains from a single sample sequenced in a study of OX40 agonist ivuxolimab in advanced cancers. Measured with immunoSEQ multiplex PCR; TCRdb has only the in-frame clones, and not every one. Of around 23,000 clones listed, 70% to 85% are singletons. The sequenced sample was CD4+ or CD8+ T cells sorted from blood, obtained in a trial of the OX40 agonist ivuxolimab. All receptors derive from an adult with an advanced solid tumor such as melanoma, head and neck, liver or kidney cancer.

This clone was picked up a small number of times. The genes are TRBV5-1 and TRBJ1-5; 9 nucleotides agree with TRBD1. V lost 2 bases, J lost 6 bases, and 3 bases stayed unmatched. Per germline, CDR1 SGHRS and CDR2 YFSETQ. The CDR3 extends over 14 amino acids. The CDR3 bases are TGCGCCAGCAGCTTAGGGACAGGGCGTCAGCCCCAGCATTTT. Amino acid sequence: CASSLGTGRQPQHF.

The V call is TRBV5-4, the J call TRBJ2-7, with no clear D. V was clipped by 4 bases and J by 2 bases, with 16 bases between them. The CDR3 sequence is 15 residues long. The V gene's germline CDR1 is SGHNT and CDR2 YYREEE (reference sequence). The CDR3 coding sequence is TGTGCCAGCAGCCAAGGAGTATTCGGCACCTACGAGCAGTACTTC. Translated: CASSQGVFGTYEQYF.

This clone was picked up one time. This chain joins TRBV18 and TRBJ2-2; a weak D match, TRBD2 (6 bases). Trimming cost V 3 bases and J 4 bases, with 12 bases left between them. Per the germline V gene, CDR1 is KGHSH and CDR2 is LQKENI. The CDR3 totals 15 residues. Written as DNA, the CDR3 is TGTGCCAGCTCACCGGGGCGGGGCAGCACCGGGGAGCTGTTTTTT. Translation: CASSPGRGSTGELFF. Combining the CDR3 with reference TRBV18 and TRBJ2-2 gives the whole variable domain NAGVMQNPRHLVRRRGQEARLRCSPMKGHSHVYWYRQLPEEGLKFMVYLQKENIIDESGMPKERFSAEFPKEGPSILRIQQVVRGDSAAYFCASSPGRGSTGELFFGEGSRLTVL.

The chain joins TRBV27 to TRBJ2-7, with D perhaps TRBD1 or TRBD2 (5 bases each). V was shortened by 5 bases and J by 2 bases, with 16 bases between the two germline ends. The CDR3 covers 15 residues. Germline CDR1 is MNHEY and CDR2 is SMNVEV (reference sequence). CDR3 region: CASSPSPGTAYEQYF. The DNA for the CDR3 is TGTGCCAGCAGTCCATCCCCCGGGACCGCCTACGAGCAGTACTTC.

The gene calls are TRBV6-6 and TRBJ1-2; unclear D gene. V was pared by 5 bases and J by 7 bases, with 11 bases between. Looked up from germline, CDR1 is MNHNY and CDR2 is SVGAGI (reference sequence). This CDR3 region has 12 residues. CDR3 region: CASSASSGGYTF. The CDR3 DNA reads TGTGCCAGCAGTGCTTCGAGCGGTGGCTACACCTTC.

CDR3 nucleotide sequence: TGTGCCAGCAGCCCGCGGGGAAGCGGGACCTACGAGCAGTACTTC. Translation gives CASSPRGSGTYEQYF. The V and J genes are TRBV6-5 and TRBJ2-7; 7 bases align to TRBD2. This CDR3 contains 15 residues. V trimming: 6 bases; J trimming: 2 bases; junction bases outside the gene matches: 10. The germline gives CDR1 MNHEY, CDR2 SVGAGI.

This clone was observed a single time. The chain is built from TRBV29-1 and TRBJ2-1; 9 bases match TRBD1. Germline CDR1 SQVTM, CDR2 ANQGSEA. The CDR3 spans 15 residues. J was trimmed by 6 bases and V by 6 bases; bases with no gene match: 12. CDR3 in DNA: TGCAGCGTCAGGCCGGGACAGGGAAGGGCCAATGAGCAGTTCTTC. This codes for CSVRPGQGRANEQFF.

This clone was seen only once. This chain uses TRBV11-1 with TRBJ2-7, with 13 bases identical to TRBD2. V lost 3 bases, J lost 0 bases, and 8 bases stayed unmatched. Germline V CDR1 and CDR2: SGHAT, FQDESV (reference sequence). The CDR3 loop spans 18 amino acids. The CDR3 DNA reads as TGTGCCAGCAGCTTCTCCGGGACTAGCGGGGTAAGCTCCTACGAGCAGTACTTC. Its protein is CASSFSGTSGVSSYEQYF.

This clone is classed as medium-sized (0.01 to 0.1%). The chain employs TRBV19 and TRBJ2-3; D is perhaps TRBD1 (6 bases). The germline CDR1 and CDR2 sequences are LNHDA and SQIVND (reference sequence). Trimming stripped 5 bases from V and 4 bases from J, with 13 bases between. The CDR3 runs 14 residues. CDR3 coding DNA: TGTGCCAGTAGTTCTACAGGGTCCTCAGATACGCAGTATTTT. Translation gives CASSSTGSSDTQYF.

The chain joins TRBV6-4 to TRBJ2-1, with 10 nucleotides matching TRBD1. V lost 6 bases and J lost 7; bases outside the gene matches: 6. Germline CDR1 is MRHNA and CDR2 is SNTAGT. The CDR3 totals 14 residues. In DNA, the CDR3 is TGTGCCAGCAGCCCCGGGACAGGGGTGAATGAGCAGTTCTTC. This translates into CASSPGTGVNEQFF.

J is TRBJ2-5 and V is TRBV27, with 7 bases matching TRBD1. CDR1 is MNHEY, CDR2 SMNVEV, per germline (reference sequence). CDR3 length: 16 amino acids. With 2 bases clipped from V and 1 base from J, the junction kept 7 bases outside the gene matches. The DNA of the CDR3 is TGTGCCAGCAGTTTACTCAGGGGGACAGTCCAAGAGACCCAGTACTTC. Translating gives CASSLLRGTVQETQYF.

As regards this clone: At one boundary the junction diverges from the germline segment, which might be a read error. CDR3 nucleotides: TGCGCCAGCGGCTTTGAGACCCAGTACTTC. Translated, it gives CASGFETQYF. V is TRBV5-1 and J is TRBJ2-5; D gene unclear. The CDR3 length is 10 residues. Germline CDR1 is SGHRS and CDR2 is YFSETQ.

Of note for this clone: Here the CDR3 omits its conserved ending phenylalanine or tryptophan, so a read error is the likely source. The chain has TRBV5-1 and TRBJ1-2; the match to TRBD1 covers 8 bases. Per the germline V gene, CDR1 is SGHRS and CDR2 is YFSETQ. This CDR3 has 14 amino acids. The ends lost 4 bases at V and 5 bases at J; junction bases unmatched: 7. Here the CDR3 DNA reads TGCGCCAGCAGCAACGGACAGGGCGGGTATGGCTACACCTCC. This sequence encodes CASSNGQGGYGYTS.

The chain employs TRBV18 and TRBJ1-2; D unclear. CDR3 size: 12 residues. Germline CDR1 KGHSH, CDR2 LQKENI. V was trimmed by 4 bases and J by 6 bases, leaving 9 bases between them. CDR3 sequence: CASSQVRDGYTF. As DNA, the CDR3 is TGTGCCAGCTCACAGGTCAGAGATGGCTACACCTTC.

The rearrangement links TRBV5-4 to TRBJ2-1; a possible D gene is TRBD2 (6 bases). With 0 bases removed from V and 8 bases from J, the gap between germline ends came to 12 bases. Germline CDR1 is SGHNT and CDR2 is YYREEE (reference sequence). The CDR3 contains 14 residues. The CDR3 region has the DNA TGTGCCAGCAGCTTGGAAACTAGCCGGTATGAGCAGTTCTTC. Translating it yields CASSLETSRYEQFF.

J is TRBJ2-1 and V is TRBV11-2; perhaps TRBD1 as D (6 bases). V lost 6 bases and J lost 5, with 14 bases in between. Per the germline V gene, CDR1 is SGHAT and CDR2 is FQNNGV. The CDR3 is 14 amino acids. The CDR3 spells CASRLRDTDNEQFF. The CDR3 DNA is TGTGCCAGCAGACTCCGGGACACGGACAATGAGCAGTTCTTC.

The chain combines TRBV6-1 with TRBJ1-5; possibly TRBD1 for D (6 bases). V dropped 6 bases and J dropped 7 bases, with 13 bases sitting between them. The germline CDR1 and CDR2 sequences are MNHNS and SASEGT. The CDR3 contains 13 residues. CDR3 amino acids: CASRDPGGQPQHF. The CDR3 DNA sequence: TGTGCCAGCAGGGATCCCGGGGGCCAGCCCCAGCATTTT.